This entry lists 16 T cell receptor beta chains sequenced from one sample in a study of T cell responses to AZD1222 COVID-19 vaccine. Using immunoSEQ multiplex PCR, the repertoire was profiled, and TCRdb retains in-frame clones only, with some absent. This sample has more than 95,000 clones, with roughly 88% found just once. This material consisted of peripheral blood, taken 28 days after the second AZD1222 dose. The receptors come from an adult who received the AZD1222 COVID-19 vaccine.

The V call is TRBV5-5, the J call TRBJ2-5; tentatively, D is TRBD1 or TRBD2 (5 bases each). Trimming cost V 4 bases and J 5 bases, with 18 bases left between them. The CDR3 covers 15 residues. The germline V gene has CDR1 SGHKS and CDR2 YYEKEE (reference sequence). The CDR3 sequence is CASSPPGTPGETQYF. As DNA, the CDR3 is TGTGCCAGCAGCCCGCCCGGGACGCCCGGGGAGACCCAGTACTTC.

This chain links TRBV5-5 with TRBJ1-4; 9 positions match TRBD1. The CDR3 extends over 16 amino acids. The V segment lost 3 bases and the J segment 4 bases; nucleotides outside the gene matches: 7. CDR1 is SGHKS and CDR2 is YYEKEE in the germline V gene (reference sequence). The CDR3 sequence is CASSSPGQGINEKLFF. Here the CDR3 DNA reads TGTGCCAGCAGCTCGCCTGGACAGGGGATTAATGAAAAACTGTTTTTT.

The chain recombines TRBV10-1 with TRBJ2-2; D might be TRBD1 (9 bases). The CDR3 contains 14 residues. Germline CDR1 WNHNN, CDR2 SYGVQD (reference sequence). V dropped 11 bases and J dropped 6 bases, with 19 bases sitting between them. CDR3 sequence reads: CAAGGQGVPGELFF. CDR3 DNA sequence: TGCGCCGCGGGGGGACAGGGAGTCCCCGGGGAGCTGTTTTTT.

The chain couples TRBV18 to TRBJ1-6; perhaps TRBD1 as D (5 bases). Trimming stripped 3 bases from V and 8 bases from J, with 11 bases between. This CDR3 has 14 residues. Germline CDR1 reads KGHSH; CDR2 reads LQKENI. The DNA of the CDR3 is TGTGCCAGCTCACCGGGGGGGGACGATTCACCCCTCCACTTT. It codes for CASSPGGDDSPLHF. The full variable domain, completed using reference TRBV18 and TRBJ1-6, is NAGVMQNPRHLVRRRGQEARLRCSPMKGHSHVYWYRQLPEEGLKFMVYLQKENIIDESGMPKERFSAEFPKEGPSILRIQQVVRGDSAAYFCASSPGGDDSPLHFGNGTRLTVT.

Here the CDR3 reads CASSISESPSSPLHF. Written as DNA, the CDR3 is TGTGCCAGCTCAATCTCGGAATCCCCCAGTTCACCCCTCCACTTT. The rearrangement uses TRBV18 and TRBJ1-6; D remains ambiguous. Germline assignment: CDR1 KGHSH and CDR2 LQKENI. CDR3 length: 15 residues. V was trimmed by 5 bases and J by 9 bases, leaving 17 bases between them.

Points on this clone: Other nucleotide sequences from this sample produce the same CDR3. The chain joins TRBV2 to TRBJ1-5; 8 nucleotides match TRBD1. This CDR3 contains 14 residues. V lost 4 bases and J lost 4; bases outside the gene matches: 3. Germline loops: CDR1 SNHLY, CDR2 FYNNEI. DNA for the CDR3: TGTGCCAGCAGTGGCACAGGGGGGAATCAGCCCCAGCATTTT. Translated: CASSGTGGNQPQHF. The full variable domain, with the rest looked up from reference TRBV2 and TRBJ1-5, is EPEVTQTPSHQVTQMGQEVILRCVPISNHLYFYWYRQILGQKVEFLVSFYNNEISEKSEIFDDQFSVERPDGSNFTLKIRSTKLEDSAMYFCASSGTGGNQPQHFGDGTRLSIL.

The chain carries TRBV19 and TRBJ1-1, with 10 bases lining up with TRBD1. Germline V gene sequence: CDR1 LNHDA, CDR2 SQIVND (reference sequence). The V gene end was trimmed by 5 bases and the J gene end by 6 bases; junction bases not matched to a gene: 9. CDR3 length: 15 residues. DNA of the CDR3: TGTGCCAGTAGTTCCCCCGGGACAGGGGACGCTGAAGCTTTCTTT. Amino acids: CASSSPGTGDAEAFF.

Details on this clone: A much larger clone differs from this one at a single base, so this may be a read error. The CDR3 sequence: CASSLESGELFF. CDR3 bases: TGTGCCAGCAGCTTAGAGTCCGGGGAGCTGTTTTTT. V and J are TRBV11-3 and TRBJ2-2; D is ambiguous. Trimming took 0 bases from V and 6 from J, leaving 2 bases between them. The CDR3 sequence is 12 residues long. Germline loops: CDR1 SGHNT, CDR2 YENEEA. Combining the CDR3 with reference TRBV11-3 and TRBJ2-2 gives the whole variable domain EAGVVQSPRYKIIEKKQPVAFWCNPISGHNTLYWYLQNLGQGPELLIRYENEEAVDDSQLPKDRFSAERLKGVDSTLKIQPAELGDSAVYLCASSLESGELFFGEGSRLTVL.

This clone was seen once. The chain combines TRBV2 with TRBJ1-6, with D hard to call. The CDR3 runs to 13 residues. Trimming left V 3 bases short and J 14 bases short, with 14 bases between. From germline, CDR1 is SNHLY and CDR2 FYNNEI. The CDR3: CASSEVRPGTLHF. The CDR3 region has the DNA TGTGCCAGCAGTGAGGTGAGGCCGGGCACCCTCCACTTT.

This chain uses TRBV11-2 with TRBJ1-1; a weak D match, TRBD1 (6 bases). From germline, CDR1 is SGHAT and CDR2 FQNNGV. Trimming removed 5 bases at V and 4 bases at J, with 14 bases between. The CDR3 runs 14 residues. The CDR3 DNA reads TGTGCCAGCAGCCCGGTGGGGGGCCGCACTGAAGCTTTCTTT. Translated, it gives CASSPVGGRTEAFF.

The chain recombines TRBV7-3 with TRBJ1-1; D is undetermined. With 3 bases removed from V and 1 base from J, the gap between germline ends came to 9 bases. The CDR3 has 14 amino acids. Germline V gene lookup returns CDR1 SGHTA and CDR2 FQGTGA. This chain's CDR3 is CASSFFGANTEAFF. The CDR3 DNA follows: TGTGCCAGCAGCTTTTTCGGTGCGAACACTGAAGCTTTCTTT.

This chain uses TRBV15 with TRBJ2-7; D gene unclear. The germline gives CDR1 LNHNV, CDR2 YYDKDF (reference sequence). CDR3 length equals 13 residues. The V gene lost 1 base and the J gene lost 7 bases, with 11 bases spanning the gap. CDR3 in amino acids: CATSRGARMEQYF. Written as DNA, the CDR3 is TGTGCCACCAGCAGAGGGGCCCGCATGGAGCAGTACTTC.

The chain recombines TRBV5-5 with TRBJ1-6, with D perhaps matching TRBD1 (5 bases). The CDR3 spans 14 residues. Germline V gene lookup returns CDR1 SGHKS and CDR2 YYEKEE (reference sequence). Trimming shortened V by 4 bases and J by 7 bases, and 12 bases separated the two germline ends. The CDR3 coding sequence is TGTGCCAGCAGCGTGGGGCCGATAAATTCACCCCTCCACTTT. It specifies CASSVGPINSPLHF.

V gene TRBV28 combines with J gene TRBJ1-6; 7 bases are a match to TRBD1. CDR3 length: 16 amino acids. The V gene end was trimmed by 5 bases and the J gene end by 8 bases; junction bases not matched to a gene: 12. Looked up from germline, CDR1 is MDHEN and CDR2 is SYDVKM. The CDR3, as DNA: TGTGCCAGCAGTCCAGGACAGGCCCCCGGGGATTCACCCCTCCACTTT. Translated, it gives CASSPGQAPGDSPLHF.

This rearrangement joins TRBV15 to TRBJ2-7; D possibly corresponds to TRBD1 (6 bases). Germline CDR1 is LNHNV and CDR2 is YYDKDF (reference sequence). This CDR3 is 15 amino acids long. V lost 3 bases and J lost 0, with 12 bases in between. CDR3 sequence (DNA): TGTGCCACCAGCAGTTCTAGGGACACCTCCTACGAGCAGTACTTC. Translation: CATSSSRDTSYEQYF.

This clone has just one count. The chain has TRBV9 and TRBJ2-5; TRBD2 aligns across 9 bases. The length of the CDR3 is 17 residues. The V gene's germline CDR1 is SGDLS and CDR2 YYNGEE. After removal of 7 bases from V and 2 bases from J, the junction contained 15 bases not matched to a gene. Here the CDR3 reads CASWVRRGGPLQETQYF. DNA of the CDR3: TGTGCCAGCTGGGTACGGCGGGGGGGTCCCTTACAAGAGACCCAGTACTTC.